This entry concerns a single T cell receptor beta chain. Assay: immunoSEQ multiplex PCR; the TCRdb copy retains only in-frame clones and omits some. The profile shows over 200,000 clones, about 86% of them singletons. These data are taken from a study of blood T cell repertoires in COVID-19. Study information: Sites across the United States, Italy and Spain contributed samples from acute and convalescent COVID-19. Sample material is recorded as cDNA or gDNA derived from T cells, B-cell-depleted T cells, or PBMCs.

Germline V gives CDR1 LNHDA, CDR2 SQIVND (reference sequence). This CDR3 contains 12 residues. V was trimmed by 5 bases and J by 2 bases, leaving 6 bases between them. The receptor was derived from a woman aged 45-60 years with acute COVID-19. The chain uses TRBV19 and TRBJ1-2, with unresolved D. Material for sequencing was PBMCs or T cells enriched from blood (not recorded which). CDR3 loop: CASSFRNYGYTF. The CDR3 DNA reads as TGTGCCAGTAGTTTCAGGAACTATGGCTACACCTTC.